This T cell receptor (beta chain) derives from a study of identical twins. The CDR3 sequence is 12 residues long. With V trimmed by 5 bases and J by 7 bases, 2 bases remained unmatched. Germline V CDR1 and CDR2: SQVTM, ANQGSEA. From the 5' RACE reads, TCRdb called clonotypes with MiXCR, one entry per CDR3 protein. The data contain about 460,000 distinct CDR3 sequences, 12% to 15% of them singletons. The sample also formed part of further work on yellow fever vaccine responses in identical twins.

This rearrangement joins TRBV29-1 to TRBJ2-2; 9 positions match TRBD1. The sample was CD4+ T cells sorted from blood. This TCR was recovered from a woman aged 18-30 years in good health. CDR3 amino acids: CSVRTGDGELFF. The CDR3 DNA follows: TGCAGCGTTCGGACAGGGGACGGGGAGCTGTTTTTT.